What follows are 23 T cell receptor beta chains derived from one specimen sequenced in a study of shared clonotypes between healthy human individuals. CD45RO-negative cells were positively selected for CCR7, leaving out terminally differentiated effector memory CD45RA+ cells. The assay was immunoSEQ multiplex PCR, and TCRdb's table has in-frame clones only and misses some. The profile shows roughly 650,000 clones, around 96% of them singletons. Sequencing was performed on naive CD8+ T cells sorted from blood. The receptor source for this set is a woman in her twenties or thirties in good health.

The rearrangement links TRBV13 to TRBJ2-7; D may be TRBD1 (6 bases). Trimming left V 3 bases short and J 3 bases short, with 12 bases between. Germline V CDR1 and CDR2: PRHDT, FYEKMQ (reference sequence). The CDR3 length is 14 residues. CDR3 region: CASSFTGNRYEQYF. The DNA for the CDR3 is TGTGCCAGCAGCTTTACAGGGAACCGCTACGAGCAGTACTTC.

The chain joins TRBV7-2 to TRBJ2-7; possibly TRBD2 for D (6 bases). This CDR3 has 13 residues. V shed 3 bases and J shed 3 bases, with 9 bases lying between them. Germline assignment: CDR1 SGHTA and CDR2 FQGNSA. CDR3 in amino acids: CASSFGGNYEQYF. The CDR3 DNA follows: TGTGCCAGCAGCTTCGGCGGGAACTACGAGCAGTACTTC.

V and J are TRBV5-8 and TRBJ2-7; 9 bases align to TRBD2. Per germline, CDR1 SGHTS and CDR2 YDEGEE. This CDR3 contains 13 residues. J was trimmed by 3 bases and V by 5 bases; bases with no gene match: 3. CDR3 sequence reads: CASRIAGDYEQYF. In DNA form, the CDR3 reads TGTGCCAGCAGGATAGCGGGGGACTACGAGCAGTACTTC.

The chain combines TRBV2 with TRBJ2-1; the match to TRBD2 covers 12 bases. The junction had 3 bases not matched to a gene; V was cut back by 1 base and J by 8 bases. This CDR3 spans 15 amino acids. Germline V lookup: CDR1 SNHLY, CDR2 FYNNEI. CDR3 protein: CASSEGTSGNYEQFF. DNA of the CDR3: TGTGCCAGCAGTGAAGGGACTAGCGGGAACTATGAGCAGTTCTTC.

The V gene is TRBV2, the J gene TRBJ2-7; 7 bases line up with TRBD2. CDR1 and CDR2 (germline): SNHLY, FYNNEI. J lost 2 bases, V lost 4 bases, and 8 bases had no gene match. The CDR3 consists of 15 residues. The CDR3: CASSVSLAVAYEQYF. CDR3 sequence (DNA): TGTGCCAGCAGTGTGAGCCTAGCGGTCGCCTACGAGCAGTACTTC.

The chain carries TRBV11-2 and TRBJ2-3; 7 nucleotides line up with TRBD2. With V trimmed by 5 bases and J by 1 base, 0 bases remained unmatched. The length of the CDR3 is 13 residues. Germline CDR1 reads SGHAT; CDR2 reads FQNNGV. This chain's CDR3 is CASSSGGTDTQYF. The CDR3 DNA sequence: TGTGCCAGCAGCAGCGGGGGCACAGATACGCAGTATTTT.

The chain carries TRBV27 and TRBJ1-1; D remains unclear. Trimming stripped 5 bases from V and 5 bases from J, with 12 bases between. The length of the CDR3 is 13 residues. CDR1 is MNHEY and CDR2 is SMNVEV in the germline V gene (reference sequence). The CDR3 is CASSILVTTEAFF. CDR3 sequence (DNA): TGTGCCAGCAGTATCCTTGTTACGACTGAAGCTTTCTTT.

The V gene is TRBV10-1, the J gene TRBJ2-2; 11 bases fit TRBD2. There are 15 residues in the CDR3. Per germline, CDR1 WNHNN and CDR2 SYGVQD (reference sequence). J gave up 5 bases and V 8 bases, and 7 bases lay outside the gene matches. The CDR3 sequence: CASSPTSGITGELFF. CDR3 nucleotide sequence: TGCGCCAGCTCCCCGACTAGCGGGATAACCGGGGAGCTGTTTTTT.

The chain has TRBV10-2 and TRBJ2-2; D may be TRBD2 (5 bases). Trimming cost V 8 bases and J 0 bases, with 10 bases left between them. Germline values: CDR1 WSHSY, CDR2 SAAADI. The CDR3 runs 14 residues. CDR3: CASDRGTNTGELFF. CDR3 sequence (DNA): TGCGCCAGCGATCGGGGAACGAACACCGGGGAGCTGTTTTTT.

Worth noting for this clone: Distinct nucleotide sequences in the sample also encode this CDR3. The V gene is TRBV4-1, the J gene TRBJ2-7; D remains unclear. The CDR3 runs to 14 residues. In germline, CDR1 is MGHRA, CDR2 YSYEKL. V gave up 1 base and J gave up 1 base, with 8 bases separating them. The CDR3 DNA is TGCGCCAGCAGCCAAGGGATAGGTTCCTACGAGCAGTACTTC. This gives the protein CASSQGIGSYEQYF.

The rearrangement links TRBV7-2 to TRBJ2-1, with D possibly being TRBD1 (6 bases). This CDR3 is built from 16 residues. Per the germline V gene, CDR1 is SGHTA and CDR2 is FQGNSA. With 3 bases removed from V and 0 bases from J, the gap between germline ends came to 12 bases. This chain's CDR3 is CASSLLDRSSYNEQFF. The CDR3 DNA is TGTGCCAGCAGCTTGCTAGACAGGAGCTCCTACAATGAGCAGTTCTTC. Full variable domain (outside the CDR3, taken from reference TRBV7-2 and TRBJ2-1): GAGVSQSPSNKVTEKGKDVELRCDPISGHTALYWYRQSLGQGLEFLIYFQGNSAPDKSGLPSDRFSAERTGGSVSTLTIQRTQQEDSAVYLCASSLLDRSSYNEQFFGPGTRLTVL.

This chain joins TRBV11-2 and TRBJ2-1, with 7 bases matching TRBD1. Germline loops: CDR1 SGHAT, CDR2 FQNNGV. Losses at the gene ends were 4 bases for V and 4 bases for J; bases not matched to a gene: 13. The CDR3 totals 17 residues. CDR3 sequence reads: CASSYEPGTAIYNEQFF. In DNA, the CDR3 is TGTGCCAGCAGCTACGAACCCGGGACAGCCATTTACAATGAGCAGTTCTTC. The whole variable domain, remainder taken from reference TRBV11-2 and TRBJ2-1, is EAGVAQSPRYKIIEKRQSVAFWCNPISGHATLYWYQQILGQGPKLLIQFQNNGVVDDSQLPKDRFSAERLKGVDSTLKIQPAKLEDSAVYLCASSYEPGTAIYNEQFFGPGTRLTVL.

The rearrangement joins TRBV18 to TRBJ1-5; 9 bases are shared with TRBD1. The CDR3 is 15 residues long. Trimming at V came to 5 bases and at J to 3 bases, leaving 5 bases not matched to a gene. Germline-derived CDR1 and CDR2 are KGHSH and LQKENI. The CDR3: CASSWGQGPNQPQHF. The CDR3 DNA reads as TGTGCCAGCTCATGGGGACAGGGCCCCAATCAGCCCCAGCATTTT.

The chain joins TRBV5-7 to TRBJ2-7; TRBD1 aligns across 9 bases. TRBV5-7 is reported as an ORF; its role is uncertain. V was clipped by 5 bases and J by 2 bases; unmatched bases: 8. The CDR3 is 15 amino acids. This chain's CDR3 is CASRPPGQGPYEQYF. The CDR3, as DNA: TGTGCCAGCAGACCACCGGGACAGGGCCCCTACGAGCAGTACTTC.

As for this clone: The same CDR3 is also encoded by other DNA sequences in this sample. J is TRBJ2-7 and V is TRBV19; D may be TRBD1 or TRBD2 (7 bases each). There are 14 residues in the CDR3. V lost 1 base and J 2 bases, leaving 9 bases between the germline ends. Germline V gene sequence: CDR1 LNHDA, CDR2 SQIVND (reference sequence). The CDR3 sequence is CASSIAGGAYEQYF. In DNA, the CDR3 is TGTGCCAGTAGTATAGCAGGGGGGGCCTACGAGCAGTACTTC. Full variable domain (remainder filled in from reference TRBV19 and TRBJ2-7): DGGITQSPKYLFRKEGQNVTLSCEQNLNHDAMYWYRQDPGQGLRLIYYSQIVNDFQKGDIAEGYSVSREKKESFPLTVTSAQKNPTAFYLCASSIAGGAYEQYFGPGTRLTVT.

This sequence joins TRBV7-9 and TRBJ1-5; D is perhaps TRBD1 (5 bases). The CDR3 has 13 residues. Trimming took off 5 bases at V and 4 bases at J, with 9 bases between the two ends. Germline V gene data show CDR1 as SEHNR and CDR2 as FQNEAQ (reference sequence). The DNA for the CDR3 is TGTGCCAGCAGCGCGGAGGGGAATCAGCCCCAGCATTTT. This codes for CASSAEGNQPQHF.

The chain uses TRBV9 and TRBJ2-7; TRBD2 aligns across 8 bases. CDR3 length: 15 amino acids. The trim removed 4 bases at V and 2 bases at J, leaving 8 bases unmatched. CDR1 SGDLS and CDR2 YYNGEE come from the germline V gene. DNA for the CDR3: TGTGCCAGCAGCCCCTCCGGGCGGGAGGCCTACGAGCAGTACTTC. Amino acid sequence: CASSPSGREAYEQYF. Combining the CDR3 with reference TRBV9 and TRBJ2-7 gives the whole variable domain DSGVTQTPKHLITATGQRVTLRCSPRSGDLSVYWYQQSLDQGLQFLIQYYNGEERAKGNILERFSAQQFPDLHSELNLSSLELGDSALYFCASSPSGREAYEQYFGPGTRLTVT.

The chain combines TRBV28 with TRBJ1-5, with TRBD1 as a possible D gene (6 bases). The germline V gene encodes CDR1 MDHEN and CDR2 SYDVKM. Trimming removed 7 bases from V and 4 bases from J, with 20 bases in between. The CDR3 totals 16 residues. DNA for the CDR3: TGTGCCAGCAATCGTTTTACAGGGCCGCCGAATCAGCCCCAGCATTTT. This gives the protein CASNRFTGPPNQPQHF.

The chain uses TRBV28 and TRBJ2-7; the D gene is possibly TRBD1 (6 bases). From germline, CDR1 is MDHEN and CDR2 SYDVKM. The CDR3 runs to 14 residues. V was shortened by 7 bases and J by 2 bases, with 15 bases between the two germline ends. This CDR3 reads CASILTGSTYEQYF. CDR3 nucleotides: TGTGCCAGCATTCTGACAGGTTCGACCTACGAGCAGTACTTC.

The V and J genes are TRBV7-6 and TRBJ2-2; D unclear. Germline V gene data show CDR1 as SGHVS and CDR2 as FNYEAQ. The germline V and J ends were trimmed by 1 base and 6 bases, with 15 bases remaining between them. This CDR3 region has 16 residues. CDR3 protein: CASSLGVVEVSGELFF. DNA of the CDR3: TGTGCCAGCAGCTTAGGCGTCGTAGAGGTTTCCGGGGAGCTGTTTTTT.

V gene TRBV7-9 combines with J gene TRBJ2-7; maybe TRBD2 (7 bases). CDR3 size: 15 residues. The V gene lost 6 bases and the J gene lost 4 bases, with 19 bases spanning the gap. CDR1 SEHNR and CDR2 FQNEAQ come from the germline V gene (reference sequence). The CDR3 loop is CASSSKYREGYEQYF. The DNA of the CDR3 is TGTGCCAGCAGTTCTAAGTACAGGGAGGGTTACGAGCAGTACTTC.

The chain employs TRBV4-1 and TRBJ2-7; TRBD2 is a possible D gene (6 bases). CDR3 length equals 18 residues. In germline, CDR1 is MGHRA, CDR2 YSYEKL. V was cut by 4 bases and J by 5 bases, with 27 bases left in between. CDR3 in amino acids: CASSPRSGVDGRFNEQYF. As DNA, the CDR3 is TGCGCCAGCAGCCCTCGCTCGGGGGTCGACGGCCGGTTCAACGAGCAGTACTTC.

The CDR3 DNA is TGTGCCAGCCTCACGGCGGGGTCAGCTTTCTTT. Residues: CASLTAGSAFF. The chain has TRBV18 and TRBJ1-1; no firm D call. Germline V lookup: CDR1 KGHSH, CDR2 LQKENI. The germline V and J ends were trimmed by 8 bases and 10 bases, with 14 bases remaining between them. CDR3 size: 11 residues.